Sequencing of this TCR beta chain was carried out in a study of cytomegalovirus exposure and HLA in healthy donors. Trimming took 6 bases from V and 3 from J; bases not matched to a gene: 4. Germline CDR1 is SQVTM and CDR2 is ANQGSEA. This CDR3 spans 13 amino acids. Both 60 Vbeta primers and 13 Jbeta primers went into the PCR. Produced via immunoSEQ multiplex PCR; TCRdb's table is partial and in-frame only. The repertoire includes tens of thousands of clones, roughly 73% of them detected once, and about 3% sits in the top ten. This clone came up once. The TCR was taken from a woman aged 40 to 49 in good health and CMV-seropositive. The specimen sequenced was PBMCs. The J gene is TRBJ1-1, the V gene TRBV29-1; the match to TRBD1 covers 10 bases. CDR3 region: CSVRQGADTEAFF. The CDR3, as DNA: TGCAGCGTGCGACAGGGGGCGGACACTGAAGCTTTCTTT.